This is a list of T cell receptor beta chains from one sample in a study of identical twins' blood T cells. TCRdb fed the 5' RACE reads into MiXCR, producing one record per CDR3 protein. In the table there are a few hundred thousand distinct CDR3 sequences, 28% of which are singletons. The sample comprised PBMCs. Receptor source: a woman aged 18 to 55 in good health. Each CDR3 is given with its conserved first and last residue. A D gene is named only where the DNA matches it firmly. The listing skips clone size in some rows; elsewhere it reads once, few, many or a size class.

D gene: -
V gene: TRBV28
J gene: TRBJ2-7
clone size: few
CDR3 protein: CASSYSDEQYF
CDR3 DNA: TGTGCCAGCAGTTACAGCGACGAGCAGTACTTC

D gene: TRBD2
V gene: TRBV15
J gene: TRBJ2-1
clone size: many
CDR3 protein: CATSRSTSGSYEQFF
CDR3 DNA: TGTGCCACCAGCAGATCTACCAGCGGGAGTTATGAGCAGTTCTTC

D gene: -
V gene: TRBV19
J gene: TRBJ2-3
clone size: -
CDR3 protein: CASSTGAYTDTQYF
CDR3 DNA: TGTGCCAGTAGTACAGGGGCTTACACGGATACGCAGTATTTT

D gene: -
V gene: TRBV20-1
J gene: TRBJ2-3
clone size: -
CDR3 protein: CSEEGPGSDTQYF
CDR3 DNA: TGCAGTGAGGAAGGGCCGGGGTCAGATACGCAGTATTTT

D gene: -
V gene: TRBV20-1
J gene: TRBJ2-2
clone size: few
CDR3 protein: CSARVGGANTGELFF
CDR3 DNA: TGCAGTGCTAGAGTTGGGGGAGCGAACACCGGGGAGCTGTTTTTT

D gene: -
V gene: TRBV20-1
J gene: TRBJ2-2
clone size: many
CDR3 protein: CSARGTGPGELFF
CDR3 DNA: TGCAGTGCTAGAGGCACGGGCCCCGGGGAGCTGTTTTTT

D gene: -
V gene: TRBV4-3
J gene: TRBJ2-2
clone size: few
CDR3 protein: CASSQEGGRNTGELFF
CDR3 DNA: TGCGCCAGCAGCCAAGAGGGAGGTCGGAACACCGGGGAGCTGTTTTTT

D gene: -
V gene: TRBV29-1
J gene: TRBJ2-7
clone size: -
CDR3 protein: CSVEGRYGQYF
CDR3 DNA: TGCAGCGTTGAAGGGAGATACGGGCAGTACTTC

D gene: -
V gene: TRBV5-1
J gene: TRBJ2-3
clone size: -
CDR3 protein: CAISFVDTQYF
CDR3 DNA: TGCGCCATCAGCTTCGTGGATACGCAGTATTTT

D gene: -
V gene: TRBV20-1
J gene: TRBJ2-5
clone size: -
CDR3 protein: CSAQTGQETQHF
CDR3 DNA: TGCAGTGCTCAAACGGGGCAAGAGACCCAGCACTTC

D gene: -
V gene: TRBV29-1
J gene: TRBJ1-2
clone size: many
CDR3 protein: CSVGAGNYGYTF
CDR3 DNA: TGCAGCGTTGGAGCAGGGAACTATGGCTACACCTTC

D gene: TRBD2
V gene: TRBV5-1
J gene: TRBJ2-2
clone size: few
CDR3 protein: CASSREDPNTGELFF
CDR3 DNA: TGCGCCAGCAGCCGGGAGGATCCGAACACCGGGGAGCTGTTTTTT

D gene: -
V gene: TRBV6-5
J gene: TRBJ1-1
clone size: -
CDR3 protein: CASSYQQGGGEAFF
CDR3 DNA: TGTGCCAGCAGTTACCAACAGGGCGGAGGTGAAGCTTTCTTT

D gene: TRBD2
V gene: TRBV9
J gene: TRBJ2-2
clone size: few
CDR3 protein: CASSARPQSGITGELFF
CDR3 DNA: TGTGCCAGCAGCGCCCGCCCCCAGAGCGGGATCACCGGGGAGCTGTTTTTT

D gene: -
V gene: TRBV4-2
J gene: TRBJ1-4
clone size: many
CDR3 protein: CASSQDSGTGNEKLFF
CDR3 DNA: TGTGCCAGCAGCCAAGATAGTGGAACAGGAAATGAAAAACTGTTTTTT

D gene: -
V gene: TRBV5-1
J gene: TRBJ2-2
clone size: -
CDR3 protein: CASSSGQVNTGELFF
CDR3 DNA: TGCGCCAGCAGTTCGGGGCAGGTCAACACCGGGGAGCTGTTTTTT

D gene: TRBD1
V gene: TRBV2
J gene: TRBJ1-6
clone size: -
CDR3 protein: CASITGQGASPLRF
CDR3 DNA: TGTGCCAGCATTACGGGACAGGGTGCTTCACCCCTCCGCTTT

D gene: TRBD2
V gene: TRBV11-2
J gene: TRBJ2-1
clone size: -
CDR3 protein: CASAMSSGYNERFF
CDR3 DNA: TGTGCCAGCGCCATGAGTAGCGGGTACAATGAGCGGTTCTTC

D gene: -
V gene: TRBV3-1
J gene: TRBJ1-2
clone size: -
CDR3 protein: CTSSQDVWGIGYTF
CDR3 DNA: TGTACCAGCAGCCAAGATGTATGGGGTATCGGCTACACCTTC

D gene: -
V gene: TRBV10-3
J gene: TRBJ2-1
clone size: few
CDR3 protein: CAISELGPPGEQFF
CDR3 DNA: TGTGCCATCAGTGAGTTGGGGCCTCCGGGTGAGCAGTTCTTC

D gene: -
V gene: TRBV6-2/TRBV6-3
J gene: TRBJ1-5
clone size: few
CDR3 protein: CASRKGRSSNQPQHF
CDR3 DNA: TGTGCCAGCAGAAAGGGAAGATCGAGCAATCAGCCCCAGCATTTT

D gene: TRBD2
V gene: TRBV5-6
J gene: TRBJ2-2
clone size: -
CDR3 protein: CASSWGLAGVYTGELFF
CDR3 DNA: TGTGCCAGCAGCTGGGGACTAGCGGGAGTCTACACCGGGGAGCTGTTTTTT

D gene: TRBD1
V gene: TRBV2
J gene: TRBJ1-5
clone size: -
CDR3 protein: CASSVRTGYQPQHF
CDR3 DNA: TGTGCCAGCAGTGTACGGACAGGGTATCAGCCCCAGCATTTT

D gene: TRBD2
V gene: TRBV2
J gene: TRBJ2-3
clone size: few
CDR3 protein: CASSEGAGGSTDTQYF
CDR3 DNA: TGTGCCAGCAGTGAAGGGGCGGGGGGGAGCACAGATACGCAGTATTTT

D gene: -
V gene: TRBV11-2
J gene: TRBJ2-1
clone size: -
CDR3 protein: CASSLSDGSTYEQFF
CDR3 DNA: TGTGCCAGCAGCTTATCGGACGGGAGTACGTATGAGCAGTTCTTC

D gene: -
V gene: TRBV7-8
J gene: TRBJ1-2
clone size: -
CDR3 protein: CASSPQRLGNYGYTF
CDR3 DNA: TGTGCCAGCAGCCCCCAGCGTCTTGGTAACTATGGCTACACCTTC

D gene: -
V gene: TRBV4-1
J gene: TRBJ1-1
clone size: -
CDR3 protein: CASSQGPTNMNTEAFF
CDR3 DNA: TGCGCCAGCAGCCAAGGTCCCACGAACATGAACACTGAAGCTTTCTTT

D gene: -
V gene: TRBV20-1
J gene: TRBJ2-3
clone size: few
CDR3 protein: CSARVPRDTQYF
CDR3 DNA: TGCAGTGCTAGGGTACCTAGAGATACGCAGTATTTT

D gene: -
V gene: TRBV7-9
J gene: TRBJ2-1
clone size: few
CDR3 protein: CASSGLGGPYNEQFF
CDR3 DNA: TGTGCCAGCAGCGGTTTAGGAGGCCCCTACAATGAGCAGTTCTTC

D gene: -
V gene: TRBV7-2
J gene: TRBJ1-1
clone size: -
CDR3 protein: CASSLGTRAPEAFF
CDR3 DNA: TGTGCCAGCAGCTTGGGGACGAGGGCCCCCGAAGCTTTCTTT

D gene: -
V gene: TRBV6-1
J gene: TRBJ1-2
clone size: -
CDR3 protein: CASSAKTHVDRANYGYTF
CDR3 DNA: TGTGCCAGCAGTGCGAAAACCCATGTGGACAGAGCTAACTATGGCTACACCTTC

D gene: TRBD1
V gene: TRBV27
J gene: TRBJ1-5
clone size: -
CDR3 protein: CASRTGISNQPQHF
CDR3 DNA: TGTGCCAGCAGGACAGGGATCAGCAATCAGCCCCAGCATTTT

D gene: -
V gene: TRBV29-1
J gene: TRBJ2-1
clone size: -
CDR3 protein: CSVERDGEQFF
CDR3 DNA: TGCAGCGTGGAGAGGGACGGTGAGCAGTTCTTC

D gene: -
V gene: TRBV9
J gene: TRBJ2-2
clone size: -
CDR3 protein: CASSVGGTTGELFF
CDR3 DNA: TGTGCCAGCAGCGTAGGCGGGACGACCGGGGAGCTGTTTTTT

D gene: -
V gene: TRBV29-1
J gene: TRBJ1-1
clone size: -
CDR3 protein: CSAPMGGTEAFF
CDR3 DNA: TGCAGCGCACCGATGGGAGGGACTGAAGCTTTCTTT

D gene: -
V gene: TRBV12-3/TRBV12-4
J gene: TRBJ2-1
clone size: few
CDR3 protein: CASSTSNTHEQFF
CDR3 DNA: TGTGCCAGCAGTACTAGCAATACCCATGAGCAGTTCTTC

D gene: -
V gene: TRBV27
J gene: TRBJ2-5
clone size: few
CDR3 protein: CASSPETQYF
CDR3 DNA: TGTGCCAGCAGTCCAGAGACCCAGTACTTC

D gene: -
V gene: TRBV19
J gene: TRBJ1-5
clone size: -
CDR3 protein: CASRTNRDQPQHF
CDR3 DNA: TGTGCCAGTAGAACGAACAGAGATCAGCCCCAGCATTTT

D gene: TRBD2
V gene: TRBV10-3
J gene: TRBJ2-1
clone size: -
CDR3 protein: CAIRTLAGGQETQFF
CDR3 DNA: TGTGCCATCAGAACGTTAGCGGGGGGACAAGAGACCCAGTTCTTC

D gene: TRBD1
V gene: TRBV7-9
J gene: TRBJ1-4
clone size: -
CDR3 protein: CASRDRNEKLFF
CDR3 DNA: TGTGCCAGCCGGGACAGGAATGAAAAACTGTTTTTT

D gene: -
V gene: TRBV9
J gene: TRBJ1-4
clone size: -
CDR3 protein: CASGPLLGAGEKLFF
CDR3 DNA: TGTGCCAGCGGACCCCTCCTTGGTGCAGGGGAAAAACTGTTTTTT

D gene: TRBD2
V gene: TRBV18
J gene: TRBJ2-1
clone size: few
CDR3 protein: CASSPPRGGYNEQFF
CDR3 DNA: TGTGCCAGCTCACCACCGCGGGGGGGCTACAATGAGCAGTTCTTC

D gene: -
V gene: TRBV2
J gene: TRBJ1-5
clone size: -
CDR3 protein: CASSGGDGSGQPQHF
CDR3 DNA: TGTGCCAGCAGTGGGGGGGACGGCTCGGGTCAGCCCCAGCATTTT

D gene: -
V gene: TRBV10-3
J gene: TRBJ2-3
clone size: few
CDR3 protein: CAISEGVINTQYF
CDR3 DNA: TGTGCCATCAGTGAAGGGGTGATAAATACGCAGTATTTT

D gene: TRBD1
V gene: TRBV4-3
J gene: TRBJ2-2
clone size: few
CDR3 protein: CASSQEGTGGFTGELFF
CDR3 DNA: TGCGCCAGCAGCCAAGAAGGGACAGGGGGCTTCACCGGGGAGCTGTTTTTT

D gene: -
V gene: TRBV19
J gene: TRBJ2-7
clone size: -
CDR3 protein: CASSIPAASEQYF
CDR3 DNA: TGTGCCAGTAGTATCCCTGCGGCGAGCGAGCAGTACTTC

D gene: -
V gene: TRBV12-5
J gene: TRBJ1-1
clone size: many
CDR3 protein: CASGLGGQQIKDGTEAFF
CDR3 DNA: TGTGCTAGTGGTTTGGGGGGGCAGCAGATCAAGGACGGCACTGAAGCTTTCTTT

D gene: -
V gene: TRBV11-2
J gene: TRBJ1-5
clone size: -
CDR3 protein: CASSLVGSANQPQHF
CDR3 DNA: TGTGCCAGCAGCTTAGTCGGGTCAGCAAATCAGCCCCAGCATTTT

D gene: -
V gene: TRBV20-1
J gene: TRBJ2-3
clone size: -
CDR3 protein: CSANFGRRIDTQYF
CDR3 DNA: TGCAGTGCTAATTTCGGGAGAAGGATAGATACGCAGTATTTT

D gene: TRBD1
V gene: TRBV20-1
J gene: TRBJ2-1
clone size: once
CDR3 protein: CSARTGLGNEQFF
CDR3 DNA: TGCAGTGCCCGGACAGGCCTGGGGAATGAGCAGTTCTTC

D gene: -
V gene: TRBV18
J gene: TRBJ2-2
clone size: -
CDR3 protein: CASSPRLLANTGELFF
CDR3 DNA: TGTGCCAGCTCACCCCGACTGCTCGCGAACACCGGGGAGCTGTTTTTT

D gene: -
V gene: TRBV3-1
J gene: TRBJ2-2
clone size: few
CDR3 protein: CASSHRVGVTGELFF
CDR3 DNA: TGTGCCAGCAGCCATCGGGTAGGGGTCACCGGGGAGCTGTTTTTT

D gene: TRBD1
V gene: TRBV6-1
J gene: TRBJ1-3
clone size: -
CDR3 protein: CASSLGQGANTIYF
CDR3 DNA: TGTGCCAGCAGTTTGGGACAGGGGGCCAACACCATATATTTT

D gene: -
V gene: TRBV11-2
J gene: TRBJ2-7
clone size: few
CDR3 protein: CASSLTGSFYEQYF
CDR3 DNA: TGTGCCAGCAGCTTAACCGGGAGTTTCTACGAGCAGTACTTC

D gene: TRBD1
V gene: TRBV6-1
J gene: TRBJ1-1
clone size: -
CDR3 protein: CASNRDRVVGEAFF
CDR3 DNA: TGTGCCAGCAACCGGGACAGGGTAGTCGGTGAAGCTTTCTTT